One and the same sample provided the 25 T cell receptor beta chains below, sequenced in a study of T-cell reconstitution after alpha-beta-depleted transplantation in children. Library preparation (for TCRbeta) was performed with unique molecular identifiers. TCRdb recomputed calls from the PCR reads with MiXCR, one row per CDR3 protein. The sample has roughly 200,000 distinct CDR3 sequences; 5.5% to 7% are singletons. The sample was PBMCs, taken before TCRalphabeta/CD19-depleted stem cell transplant. Receptors originate from a boy aged 2 to 10 with acute lymphoblastic leukemia, due to receive a stem cell transplant.

This clonotype appeared a few times. This chain links TRBV6-2 or TRBV6-3 with TRBJ2-7; perhaps TRBD2 as D (6 bases). V was shortened by 7 bases and J by 0 bases, with 16 bases between the two germline ends. Looked up from germline, CDR1 is MNHEY and CDR2 is SVGEGT. The CDR3 loop spans 15 amino acids. The CDR3: CASTPWAGSSYEQYF. CDR3 bases: TGTGCCAGCACCCCGTGGGCGGGAAGCTCCTACGAGCAGTACTTC.

This clonotype was found many times. The CDR3 sequence is CSARGAGGDYEQYF. CDR3 in DNA: TGCAGTGCTAGGGGGGCAGGGGGTGACTACGAGCAGTACTTC. The chain links TRBV20-1 to TRBJ2-7; the match to TRBD1 covers 7 bases. The germline V gene encodes CDR1 DFQATT and CDR2 SNEGSKA (reference sequence). The CDR3 has 14 residues. V lost 3 bases, J lost 3 bases, and 8 bases stayed unmatched.

This clonotype was picked up many times. In nucleotides, the CDR3 is TGTGCCAGCAGCCGCGGGGGGACCTACAATGAGCAGTTCTTC. Protein product: CASSRGGTYNEQFF. This chain joins TRBV21-1 and TRBJ2-1; the table assigns TRBD2, which was not confirmed against the DNA. TRBV21-1 is tagged as a pseudogene. The CDR3 spans 14 residues.

The chain combines TRBV7-3 with TRBJ2-5; D assignment may be TRBD1 or TRBD2 (6 bases each). Germline CDR1 SGHTA, CDR2 FQGTGA. V lost 4 bases to trimming and J lost 4 bases, with 16 bases between them. The length of the CDR3 is 15 residues. CDR3 sequence (DNA): TGTGCCAGCAGCTCCACCTCCGGGGGCGGAGAGACCCAGTACTTC. It specifies CASSSTSGGGETQYF.

In its sample, this clonotype was seen a few times. The chain links TRBV6-1 to TRBJ1-1, with D unclear. The V and J ends lost 3 bases and 0 bases respectively, with 5 bases between them. CDR3 length: 13 residues. Germline V gene data show CDR1 as MNHNS and CDR2 as SASEGT. CDR3 protein: CASSDGMNTEAFF. In DNA form, the CDR3 reads TGTGCCAGCAGTGATGGTATGAACACTGAAGCTTTCTTT.

This clonotype came up many times. The chain joins TRBV20-1 to TRBJ2-5; D is ambiguous. CDR3 size: 14 residues. Germline V gene lookup returns CDR1 DFQATT and CDR2 SNEGSKA (reference sequence). The V gene lost 3 bases and the J gene lost 5 bases, with 16 bases spanning the gap. The CDR3 DNA reads TGCAGTGCTAGGACATCAGGTCTCGAGGAGACCCAGTACTTC. Its protein product is CSARTSGLEETQYF.

This clonotype was detected ten times or more. The chain is built from TRBV28 and TRBJ2-2; TRBD2 might be the D (5 bases). The germline CDR1 and CDR2 sequences are MDHEN and SYDVKM. Trimming removed 2 bases from V and 6 bases from J, with 10 bases in between. CDR3 length: 14 residues. The CDR3 DNA follows: TGTGCCAGCAGTTTAGGCCCGGGGTCCGGGGAGCTGTTTTTT. Its translation: CASSLGPGSGELFF.

The rearrangement joins TRBV20-1 to TRBJ2-7; TRBD2 might be the D (6 bases). With 3 bases removed from V and 0 bases from J, the gap between germline ends came to 18 bases. This CDR3 comprises 16 residues. Germline CDR1 DFQATT, CDR2 SNEGSKA (reference sequence). The CDR3 nucleotides read TGCAGTGCTAGGGGGGACCGGGTGGGGGGCTCCTACGAGCAGTACTTC. Translating it yields CSARGDRVGGSYEQYF.

This clonotype has a count of ten or more. V usage is TRBV10-3 and J usage is TRBJ1-1, with 7 bases fitting TRBD1. The V gene's germline CDR1 is ENHRY and CDR2 SYGVKD. The CDR3 contains 15 residues. V lost 4 bases and J lost 1; bases outside the gene matches: 6. In nucleotides, the CDR3 is TGTGCCATCAGTGTAACCGGGACAGAGAACACTGAAGCTTTCTTT. It encodes CAISVTGTENTEAFF.

The J gene is TRBJ2-7, the V gene TRBV7-2, with 7 bases lining up with TRBD1. Trimming removed 0 bases from V and 3 bases from J; junction bases left unmatched: 5. Germline V gene lookup returns CDR1 SGHTA and CDR2 FQGNSA. The CDR3 extends over 15 amino acids. DNA for the CDR3: TGTGCCAGCAGCTTAGCCAGGGGGTCTTTCTACGAGCAGTACTTC. Translating it yields CASSLARGSFYEQYF.

This clonotype occurred many times. The chain combines TRBV29-1 with TRBJ2-2, with D possibly TRBD2 on 7 matching bases. With 7 bases removed from V and 6 bases from J, the gap between germline ends came to 15 bases. Germline V gives CDR1 SQVTM, CDR2 ANQGSEA. The CDR3 runs 13 residues. As DNA, the CDR3 is TGCAGCGGTAGGGGGAGGGGTCCCGGGGAGCTGTTTTTT. Its translation: CSGRGRGPGELFF.

The sample holds many counts of this clonotype. This sequence joins TRBV7-9 and TRBJ2-3; 9 bases match TRBD2. Germline V gene sequence: CDR1 SEHNR, CDR2 FQNEAQ (reference sequence). V lost 5 bases and J lost 13; bases outside the gene matches: 7. The CDR3 sequence is 12 residues long. The CDR3 nucleotides are TGTGCCAGCAGCCCCTTAGCGGGAGAAGAGTATTTT. This translates into CASSPLAGEEYF.

At least ten counts were recorded for this clonotype. The gene calls are TRBV6-5 and TRBJ2-1; 10 nucleotides line up with TRBD2. V dropped 2 bases and J dropped 7; count of bases not matched to a gene: 8. Looked up from germline, CDR1 is MNHEY and CDR2 is SVGAGI. The CDR3 length is 16 residues. The CDR3 DNA reads as TGTGCCAGCAGTTACCGAGCGGGAGGGCCGGGAAATGAGCAGTTCTTC. Translated: CASSYRAGGPGNEQFF.

Ten or more counts support this clonotype. The rearrangement joins TRBV20-1 to TRBJ2-5; the D gene is possibly TRBD2 (6 bases). With 5 bases removed from V and 1 base from J, the gap between germline ends came to 11 bases. Germline V gene sequence: CDR1 DFQATT, CDR2 SNEGSKA (reference sequence). The CDR3 has 13 amino acids. The CDR3 spells CSAQEGTQETQYF. The CDR3 DNA is TGCAGTGCTCAGGAGGGGACCCAAGAGACCCAGTACTTC.

As to this clonotype: This may come from a read error, since a much larger clone is one base off. The chain recombines TRBV11-2 with TRBJ2-6; no definite D call. Trimming left V 1 base short and J 0 bases short, with 4 bases between. The CDR3 runs to 15 residues. The germline V gene encodes CDR1 SGHAT and CDR2 FQNNGV. The CDR3 sequence is CASSLGSSGANVLTF. As DNA, the CDR3 is TGTGCCAGCAGCTTAGGGAGCTCTGGGGCCAACGTCCTGACTTTC.

This clonotype was counted ten times or more. The rearrangement links TRBV11-2 to TRBJ2-1, with 8 positions matching TRBD1. The CDR3 sequence is 16 residues long. CDR1 is SGHAT, CDR2 FQNNGV, per germline. With 1 base clipped from V and 0 bases from J, the junction kept 2 bases outside the gene matches. CDR3 region: CASSLGQGASYNEQFF. Here the CDR3 DNA reads TGTGCCAGCAGCTTAGGCCAGGGGGCCTCCTACAATGAGCAGTTCTTC.

The sample holds many counts of this clonotype. The chain has TRBV7-2 and TRBJ2-3, with D unresolved. The germline V and J ends were trimmed by 5 bases and 0 bases, with 18 bases remaining between them. CDR1 and CDR2 (germline): SGHTA, FQGNSA. The CDR3 spans 17 residues. The CDR3 sequence is CASSPSWRSTSTDTQYF. The CDR3 DNA sequence: TGTGCCAGCAGCCCCAGTTGGAGATCAACTAGCACAGATACGCAGTATTTT.

This clonotype was detected only a few times. The chain uses TRBV4-3 and TRBJ2-3; 8 bases are a match to TRBD2. The ends lost 0 bases at V and 5 bases at J; junction bases unmatched: 13. The CDR3 contains 18 residues. CDR1 and CDR2 (germline): LGHNA, YSLEER. CDR3 loop: CASSQDSIKRETLDTQYF. The DNA of the CDR3 is TGCGCCAGCAGCCAAGACTCCATTAAGCGGGAGACCTTAGATACGCAGTATTTT.

The J gene is TRBJ2-7, the V gene TRBV20-1, with D perhaps matching TRBD2 (6 bases). This CDR3 comprises 12 residues. V lost 7 bases and J 6 bases, leaving 16 bases between the germline ends. Germline CDR1 DFQATT, CDR2 SNEGSKA (reference sequence). CDR3 DNA: TGCAGTGGGGGCGGGGCGTACAGCGAGCAGTACTTC. This gives the protein CSGGGAYSEQYF.

This clonotype was counted at least ten times. The chain recombines TRBV7-2 with TRBJ2-5; weak D call: TRBD1 (5 bases). The V end lost 2 bases, the J end lost 5 bases, and 15 bases lay between the germline ends. Germline V gene data show CDR1 as SGHTA and CDR2 as FQGNSA. The CDR3 is made up of 15 amino acids. The CDR3: CASSLFQGMGETQYF. DNA for the CDR3: TGTGCCAGCAGCTTATTTCAGGGAATGGGGGAGACCCAGTACTTC.

This clonotype was detected many times. The genes are TRBV7-2 and TRBJ2-1; 8 bases are shared with TRBD2. Germline CDR1 and CDR2: SGHTA and FQGNSA. This CDR3 region has 12 residues. Trimming at V came to 5 bases and at J to 15 bases, leaving 9 bases not matched to a gene. The CDR3 region has the DNA TGTGCCAGCAGCCTAACCGGGACTAGGCCGTTCTTC. Protein product: CASSLTGTRPFF.

This clonotype was detected a few times. The chain has TRBV21-1 and TRBJ1-5; TRBD1, the table's D call, lacks a check against the DNA. TRBV21-1 is a recognized pseudogene. The CDR3 length is 16 residues. DNA for the CDR3: TGTGCCAGCAGCCCCGACAGGGGCGAAGGCAATCAGCCCCAGCATTTT. Translated, it gives CASSPDRGEGNQPQHF.

Ten or more counts support this clonotype. This chain connects TRBV28 to TRBJ1-1, with D uncertain. Per the germline V gene, CDR1 is MDHEN and CDR2 is SYDVKM. The CDR3 contains 12 residues. Trimming stripped 8 bases from V and 0 bases from J, with 7 bases between. As DNA, the CDR3 is TGTGCCAGCGGGGATCTGAACACTGAAGCTTTCTTT. Its translation is CASGDLNTEAFF.

This clonotype occurred many times. The J gene is TRBJ2-5, the V gene TRBV5-1, with a possible D match to TRBD1 (6 bases). Looked up from germline, CDR1 is SGHRS and CDR2 is YFSETQ. The CDR3 has 14 amino acids. V lost 1 base and J 3 bases, leaving 10 bases between the germline ends. The CDR3 protein is CASSLQRQEETQYF. CDR3 DNA: TGCGCCAGCAGCTTGCAGAGACAGGAAGAGACCCAGTACTTC.

This clonotype showed up many times. The chain recombines TRBV12-3 or TRBV12-4 with TRBJ2-5; D is perhaps TRBD1 (5 bases). The CDR3 runs to 13 residues. The ends were cut back, 4 bases at V and 1 base at J, with 7 bases in the middle. DNA of the CDR3: TGTGCCAGCAGTTCAGGGTCCCAAGAGACCCAGTACTTC. Translated: CASSSGSQETQYF.